Listed below are T cell receptor beta chains from one sample, sequenced in a study of vaccination and CD4 T cells after COVID-19. TCRdb analysed the PCR reads with MiXCR anew, one entry per CDR3 protein. Among roughly 20,000 distinct CDR3 sequences listed, just under 45% were seen once. Antigen specificity for these receptors is unknown. The specimen comprised CD4+ T cells from blood, cultured in vitro, sampled after SARS-CoV-2 vaccination. These receptors were obtained from a human donor who had recovered from COVID-19. CDR3s include the opening cysteine and the closing phenylalanine or tryptophan. D genes are given only for firm matches. Clone size is shown for a subset of rows, as once, few, many or a class of expanded clone.

D,J,size,V,CDR3,DNA
TRBD1,TRBJ1-6,few,TRBV6-4,CASSPTGSSPLHF,TGTGCCAGCAGTCCGACAGGGAGTTCACCCCTCCACTTT
-,TRBJ2-5,few,TRBV28,CASSSRNKLQETQYF,TGTGCCAGCAGCTCCCGCAACAAGTTACAAGAGACCCAGTACTTC
-,TRBJ2-7,-,TRBV27,CASSSYPWDGLFGEQYF,TGTGCCAGCAGTTCCTACCCCTGGGACGGCTTATTTGGTGAGCAGTACTTC
-,TRBJ1-2,few,TRBV19,CASSTGLHLGYTF,TGTGCCAGTAGTACCGGACTCCACCTTGGCTACACCTTC
-,TRBJ1-5,-,TRBV28,CASSPIVGNSNQPQHF,TGTGCCAGCAGCCCCATAGTGGGAAACAGCAATCAGCCCCAGCATTTT
TRBD2,TRBJ2-3,few,TRBV27,CASSRLTSGYTDTQYF,TGTGCCAGCAGCCGCCTGACTAGCGGATACACAGATACGCAGTATTTT
-,TRBJ2-1,-,TRBV7-8,CASSLGTYNEQFF,TGTGCCAGCAGCCTCGGGACTTACAATGAGCAGTTCTTC
-,TRBJ2-3,-,TRBV27,CASRRPSTDTQYF,TGTGCCAGCAGACGGCCGAGCACAGATACGCAGTATTTT
TRBD1,TRBJ2-3,few,TRBV7-9,CASETGTGFTDTQYF,TGTGCCAGCGAGACCGGGACAGGGTTCACAGATACGCAGTATTTT
TRBD2,TRBJ2-1,-,TRBV20-1,CSARVIRAGGRDEQFF,TGCAGTGCTAGAGTAATAAGAGCGGGGGGAAGGGATGAGCAGTTCTTC
-,TRBJ2-1,-,TRBV27,CASIMGGRTGLSEQFF,TGTGCCAGCATCATGGGGGGCCGGACCGGGCTCAGTGAGCAGTTCTTC
-,TRBJ1-5,-,TRBV19,CASRWRNQPQHF,TGTGCCAGTAGGTGGAGAAATCAGCCCCAGCATTTT
TRBD2,TRBJ2-3,-,TRBV6-1,CASSPLAGGTDTQYF,TGTGCCAGCAGCCCACTAGCGGGGGGCACAGATACGCAGTATTTT
TRBD2,TRBJ2-3,-,TRBV11-3,CASGDSRLAGVSDTQYF,TGTGCCAGCGGCGATTCACGACTAGCGGGAGTCTCGGATACGCAGTATTTT
-,TRBJ1-6,few,TRBV6-1,CASSGHRNSPLHF,TGTGCCAGCAGCGGACACCGTAATTCACCCCTCCACTTT
-,TRBJ1-5,-,TRBV7-9,CASGKGGSQPQHF,TGTGCCAGCGGAAAGGGGGGTAGTCAGCCCCAGCATTTT
-,TRBJ2-5,-,TRBV15,CATSMPGAEETQYF,TGTGCCACCAGCATGCCAGGGGCGGAAGAGACCCAGTACTTC
TRBD1,TRBJ1-2,few,TRBV6-1,CASSENPGQHYGYTF,TGTGCCAGCAGTGAAAACCCGGGACAGCACTATGGCTACACCTTC